The count of the clone carrying this TCR beta chain is one. Profiling relied on immunoSEQ multiplex PCR, and the TCRdb table lists in-frame clones only, not all of them. This repertoire shows 4,500 to 7,000 clones, about 79% found once; its top ten account for 25% to 30%. This specimen belongs to a study of chemoradiotherapy in HPV16-positive cancers. Study-level background: A couple of HPV16-positive patients' cells yielded candidate HPV-specific clones and common motifs.

Repertoires were sampled repeatedly during chemoradiotherapy. The TCR was taken from a human donor with HPV-associated anogenital cancer. The sample was taken from a patient who underwent chemoradiotherapy.

This chain's CDR3 is CAISDGQGHSGNTIYF. DNA of the CDR3: TGTGCCATCAGTGACGGACAGGGCCACTCTGGAAACACCATATATTTT. This chain links TRBV10-3 with TRBJ1-3; 8 bases match TRBD1. CDR1 ENHRY and CDR2 SYGVKD come from the germline V gene. CDR3 length: 16 residues. V gave up 3 bases and J gave up 0 bases; unmatched junction bases: 4.